Listed below are T cell receptor beta chains from one sample, sequenced in a study of blood T cell repertoires in COVID-19. Some clones are missing from TCRdb's copy, which holds only in-frame ones; the method was immunoSEQ multiplex PCR. The table records around 450,000 clones, approximately 90% of them present only once. Sequences were obtained from peripheral blood. The receptors derive from a woman in her 30s with acute or convalescent COVID-19. Each CDR3 is given with its conserved first and last residue. Each record gives: V gene, J gene, CDR3 protein.

>TRBV7-9|TRBJ1-1
CASSLNGQGNTEAFF
>TRBV27|TRBJ1-2
CASSFGGGTGINGYTF
>TRBV5-5|TRBJ2-7
CASSLPKTGSYEQYF
>TRBV2|TRBJ2-7
CASRQGANF
>TRBV5-1|TRBJ2-5
CASSPLAGEKTQYF
>TRBV4-1|TRBJ2-7
CASSQVNGGVDEQYF
>TRBV21-1|TRBJ2-7
CASSNPRYEQYF
>TRBV9|TRBJ2-3
CASSDSSGGDTQYF
>TRBV19|TRBJ2-1
CASSGDKGQANEQFF
>TRBV3-1/TRBV3-2|TRBJ2-3
CASSQIQSADTQYF
>TRBV6-5|TRBJ1-6
CASAQGLRSSPLHF
>TRBV4-1|TRBJ2-1
CASSRSGGNYNEQFF
>TRBV5-1|TRBJ2-3
CASSLGEGADTQYF
>TRBV5-1|TRBJ1-6
CASRQGSYNSPLHF
>TRBV9|TRBJ1-1
CASSDRTNTEAFF
>TRBV11-2|TRBJ1-6
CASSITGQHNSPLHF
>TRBV7-9|TRBJ1-1
CASSDQGVEAFF
>TRBV6-5|TRBJ1-1
CASSSPAENTEAFF
>TRBV2|TRBJ1-5
CASSNTGEAVQPQHF
>TRBV2|TRBJ2-7
CASSEYGEQYF
>TRBV6-5|TRBJ1-4
CASSLSGYNEKLFF
>TRBV9|TRBJ2-3
CASSAAILSTDTQYF
>TRBV7-3|TRBJ1-1
CASSRQGGQLTEAFF
>TRBV15|TRBJ1-5
CATRHGGGYQPQHF
>TRBV9|TRBJ1-6
CASSGDRDVTYNSPLHF
>TRBV2|TRBJ2-2
CASSPTSGGANTGELFF
>TRBV21-1|TRBJ2-7
CASSKAIARFSLREQYF
>TRBV19|TRBJ2-7
CASSWFLAGGDYEQYF
>TRBV24-1|TRBJ2-2
CATSDFESGELFF
>TRBV27|TRBJ2-1
CASSLSVPSGGYNEQFF
>TRBV4-2|TRBJ1-5
CASSQVDSSNQPQHF
>TRBV3-1/TRBV3-2|TRBJ1-3
CASSQSPVSSGNTIYF
>TRBV28|TRBJ2-2
CASSLSYRGAGELFF
>TRBV11-2|TRBJ2-1
CASSLEWTGSHNEQFF
>TRBV4-1|TRBJ2-7
CASSQGTSGDEQYF
>TRBV6-5|TRBJ1-4
CASSYLLSATNEKLFF
>TRBV15|TRBJ2-1
CATSTPWGHYNEQFF
>TRBV9|TRBJ2-7
CASSVGGVSYEQYF
>TRBV15|TRBJ2-7
CATSRAYEQYF
>TRBV5-1|TRBJ2-3
CASSSGRGARDTQYF
>TRBV19|TRBJ2-3
CASTMGGAGDTQYF
>TRBV5-1|TRBJ2-7
CASTSGTGTVYEQYF
>TRBV28|TRBJ2-7
CASSLSTGGSEQYF
>TRBV12-5|TRBJ2-2
CASGLFLGGTGELFF
>TRBV7-2|TRBJ1-1
CARRVVQGVNTEAFF
>TRBV6-5|TRBJ2-3
CASGAGTGVLDTQYF